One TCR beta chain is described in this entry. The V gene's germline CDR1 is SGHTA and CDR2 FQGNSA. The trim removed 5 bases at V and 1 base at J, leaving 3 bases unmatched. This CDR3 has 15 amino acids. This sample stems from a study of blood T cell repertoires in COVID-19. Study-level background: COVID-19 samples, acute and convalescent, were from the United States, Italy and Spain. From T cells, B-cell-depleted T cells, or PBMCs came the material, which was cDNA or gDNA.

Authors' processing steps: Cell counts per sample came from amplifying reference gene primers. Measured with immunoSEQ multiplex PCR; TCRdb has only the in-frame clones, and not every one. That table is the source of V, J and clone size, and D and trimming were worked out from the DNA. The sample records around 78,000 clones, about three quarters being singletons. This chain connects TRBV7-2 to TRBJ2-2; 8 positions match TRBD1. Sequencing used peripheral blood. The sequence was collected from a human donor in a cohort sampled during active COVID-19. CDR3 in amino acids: CASSAGQVNTGELFF. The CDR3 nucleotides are TGTGCCAGCAGCGCGGGACAGGTGAACACCGGGGAGCTGTTTTTT.